A single sample gave rise to the 3 T cell receptor beta chains below, sequenced in a study of cytomegalovirus exposure and HLA in healthy donors. The PCR had 60 Vbeta and 13 Jbeta primers. Libraries were prepared by immunoSEQ multiplex PCR; TCRdb keeps only in-frame clonotypes and omits some of them. The data contain 95,000 to 150,000 clones, approximately 72% of them singletons. The specimen sequenced was PBMCs. The receptors were sampled from a man aged 18 to 30 in good health and CMV-seronegative.

J is TRBJ2-1 and V is TRBV28, with 11 bases fitting TRBD1. This CDR3 has 15 amino acids. V trimming: 7 bases; J trimming: 4 bases; junction bases outside the gene matches: 6. Germline CDR1 is MDHEN and CDR2 is SYDVKM. This CDR3 is CASTRDRGWYNEQFF. The CDR3 region has the DNA TGTGCCAGCACTAGGGACAGGGGGTGGTACAATGAGCAGTTCTTC.

The V gene is TRBV4-1, the J gene TRBJ2-1; unclear D gene. This CDR3 spans 12 amino acids. Trimming removed 1 base from V and 9 bases from J, with 7 bases in between. CDR1 and CDR2 from the germline V gene are MGHRA and YSYEKL. DNA of the CDR3: TGCGCCAGCAGCCAAGGAGCTTCTGAGCAGTTCTTC. This encodes CASSQGASEQFF.

This clone was counted a few times. A read error may produce the germline difference seen at one junction end. The rearrangement uses TRBV4-1 and TRBJ2-1, with D perhaps matching TRBD1 (6 bases). CDR3 size: 16 residues. CDR1 MGHRA and CDR2 YSYEKL come from the germline V gene. The CDR3 region has the DNA TGCGCCCGCAGCCAAGTCAGGGGCAATACCGACAATGAGCAGTTCTTC. Encoded protein: CARSQVRGNTDNEQFF.